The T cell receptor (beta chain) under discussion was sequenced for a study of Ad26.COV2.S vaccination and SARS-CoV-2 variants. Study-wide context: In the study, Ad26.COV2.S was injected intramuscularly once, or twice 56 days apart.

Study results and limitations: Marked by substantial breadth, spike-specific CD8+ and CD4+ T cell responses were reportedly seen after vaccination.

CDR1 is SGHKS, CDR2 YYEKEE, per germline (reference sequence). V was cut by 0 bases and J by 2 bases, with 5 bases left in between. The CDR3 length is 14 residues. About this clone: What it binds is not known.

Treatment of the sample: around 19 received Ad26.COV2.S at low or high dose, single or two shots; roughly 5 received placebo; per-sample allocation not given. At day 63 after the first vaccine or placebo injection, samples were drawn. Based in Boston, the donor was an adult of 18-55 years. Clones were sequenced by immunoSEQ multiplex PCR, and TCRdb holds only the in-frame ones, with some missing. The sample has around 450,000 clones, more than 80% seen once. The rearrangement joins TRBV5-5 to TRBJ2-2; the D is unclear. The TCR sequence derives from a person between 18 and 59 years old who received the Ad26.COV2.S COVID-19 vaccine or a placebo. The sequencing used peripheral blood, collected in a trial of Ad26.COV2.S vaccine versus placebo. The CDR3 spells CASSLVFNTGELFF. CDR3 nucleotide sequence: TGTGCCAGCAGCTTGGTTTTCAACACCGGGGAGCTGTTTTTT.